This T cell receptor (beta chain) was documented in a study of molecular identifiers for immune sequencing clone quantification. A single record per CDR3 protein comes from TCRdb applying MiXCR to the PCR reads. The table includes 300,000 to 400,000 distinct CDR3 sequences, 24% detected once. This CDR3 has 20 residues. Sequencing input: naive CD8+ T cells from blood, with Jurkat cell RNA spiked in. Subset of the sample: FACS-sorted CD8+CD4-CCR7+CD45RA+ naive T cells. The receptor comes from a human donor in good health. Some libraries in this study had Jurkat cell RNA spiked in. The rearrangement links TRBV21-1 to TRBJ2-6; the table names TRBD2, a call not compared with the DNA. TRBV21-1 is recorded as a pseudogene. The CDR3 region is CASSKGGGDFRRSGANVLTF. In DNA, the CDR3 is TGTGCCAGCAGCAAGGGGGGTGGGGACTTTAGGCGATCTGGGGCCAACGTCCTGACTTTC.